This T cell receptor (beta chain) was sequenced in a study of cytomegalovirus exposure and HLA in healthy donors. Study-level results: DRB1 showed the most TCR associations and HLA-C the fewest in a later analysis, as rates varied by HLA locus. Reported findings show TCR beta sequences accurately forecast HLA-A and HLA-B alleles in most subjects.

The primer mix had 60 Vbeta and 13 Jbeta primers. TCRdb's copy holds only in-frame clones and misses some; the assay was immunoSEQ multiplex PCR. Among approximately 150,000 clones, 65% to 90% were seen once, and the ten largest hold approximately 2.1%. Notes on this clone: Its antigen is currently unknown.

The germline V gene encodes CDR1 SEHNR and CDR2 FQNEAQ (reference sequence). V shed 5 bases, J shed 3 bases, and the junction held 3 bases outside the gene matches. The CDR3 extends over 14 amino acids. This rearrangement joins TRBV7-9 to TRBJ1-4; TRBD1 matches at 7 bases. The source material was PBMCs. This receptor was identified in a male donor in good health and CMV-seronegative. The CDR3 is CASSKQGSNEKLFF. The CDR3 region has the DNA TGTGCCAGCAGCAAACAGGGGTCTAATGAAAAACTGTTTTTT.